These T cell receptor beta chains were read from a single sample in a study of response to subunit inactivated influenza vaccine. TCRdb processed the RT-PCR reads anew with MiXCR; each CDR3 protein has one entry. The sample has roughly 790,000 distinct CDR3 sequences, approximately 22% seen once. The material sequenced was PBMCs from blood, taken about 5 days after vaccination. The receptor set was obtained from a man over 45 who received an inactivated influenza vaccine. CDR3s include the opening cysteine and the closing phenylalanine or tryptophan. The order of the fields is clone size, V gene, D gene, J gene, CDR3 protein, CDR3 DNA. A D gene is named only where the DNA matches it firmly. Not every row has a clone size; where given, it reads once, few, many or a size class.

clone size: few; V gene: TRBV12-3/TRBV12-4; D gene: TRBD1; J gene: TRBJ2-7; CDR3 protein: CASRGTGGSYEQYF; CDR3 DNA: TGTGCCAGCAGGGGGACAGGGGGAAGCTACGAGCAGTACTTC
clone size: -; V gene: TRBV20-1; D gene: TRBD2; J gene: TRBJ2-1; CDR3 protein: CSATRLAGNRVEQFF; CDR3 DNA: TGCAGTGCTACAAGACTAGCGGGGAATCGCGTTGAGCAGTTCTTC
clone size: many; V gene: TRBV4-1; D gene: TRBD1; J gene: TRBJ2-7; CDR3 protein: CASSQWTGVNYEQYF; CDR3 DNA: TGCGCCAGCAGCCAATGGACAGGAGTTAACTACGAGCAGTACTTC
clone size: -; V gene: TRBV27; D gene: -; J gene: TRBJ2-7; CDR3 protein: CASSFPGLEQYF; CDR3 DNA: TGTGCCAGCAGTTTTCCGGGACTCGAGCAGTACTTC
clone size: few; V gene: TRBV7-9; D gene: TRBD1; J gene: TRBJ2-7; CDR3 protein: CASSTDRGTYEQYF; CDR3 DNA: TGTGCCAGCAGCACCGACAGGGGAACCTACGAGCAGTACTTC
clone size: -; V gene: TRBV10-3; D gene: -; J gene: TRBJ2-4; CDR3 protein: CAISGGDIQYF; CDR3 DNA: TGTGCCATCAGTGGGGGAGACATTCAGTACTTC
clone size: -; V gene: TRBV4-3; D gene: -; J gene: TRBJ2-2; CDR3 protein: CASSQDAQPANTGELFF; CDR3 DNA: TGCGCCAGCAGCCAAGATGCACAGCCCGCGAACACCGGGGAGCTGTTTTTT
clone size: many; V gene: TRBV12-3/TRBV12-4; D gene: -; J gene: TRBJ1-1; CDR3 protein: CASSDTGRGAISTEAFF; CDR3 DNA: TGTGCCAGCAGTGACACAGGGCGGGGTGCGATAAGCACTGAAGCTTTCTTT
clone size: -; V gene: TRBV11-2; D gene: -; J gene: TRBJ1-2; CDR3 protein: CASSLAFGETYGYTF; CDR3 DNA: TGTGCCAGCAGCTTAGCGTTTGGCGAAACCTATGGCTACACCTTC
clone size: -; V gene: TRBV14; D gene: -; J gene: TRBJ2-2; CDR3 protein: CASSQLSGSTGELFF; CDR3 DNA: TGTGCCAGCAGCCAATTGTCTGGATCCACCGGGGAGCTGTTTTTT
clone size: few; V gene: TRBV6-2/TRBV6-3; D gene: TRBD1; J gene: TRBJ2-7; CDR3 protein: CASRRGTGAYEQYF; CDR3 DNA: TGTGCCAGCAGACGCGGGACAGGGGCCTACGAGCAGTACTTC
clone size: many; V gene: TRBV29-1; D gene: TRBD1; J gene: TRBJ2-3; CDR3 protein: CSVGAQGQTDTQYF; CDR3 DNA: TGCAGCGTTGGGGCACAGGGGCAGACAGATACGCAGTATTTT
clone size: few; V gene: TRBV27; D gene: TRBD2; J gene: TRBJ2-1; CDR3 protein: CASSLRGLAGGRSYNEQFF; CDR3 DNA: TGTGCCAGCTCCCTCCGGGGACTAGCGGGAGGAAGGTCCTACAATGAGCAGTTCTTC
clone size: -; V gene: TRBV6-1; D gene: TRBD2; J gene: TRBJ2-1; CDR3 protein: CASSQGLAGGPLEQFF; CDR3 DNA: TGTGCCAGCAGTCAGGGACTAGCGGGAGGGCCGCTTGAGCAGTTCTTC
clone size: few; V gene: TRBV29-1; D gene: TRBD2; J gene: TRBJ2-4; CDR3 protein: CSVGMGGVPESQYF; CDR3 DNA: TGCAGCGTTGGGATGGGGGGGGTACCTGAGAGTCAGTACTTC
clone size: few; V gene: TRBV5-1; D gene: TRBD2; J gene: TRBJ2-1; CDR3 protein: CASSFREGGEQFF; CDR3 DNA: TGCGCCAGCAGCTTTCGGGAGGGCGGTGAGCAGTTCTTC
clone size: -; V gene: TRBV6-2/TRBV6-3; D gene: TRBD1; J gene: TRBJ1-1; CDR3 protein: CASSYSRRDRGPGANTEAFF; CDR3 DNA: TGTGCCAGCAGTTATTCACGCCGGGACAGGGGGCCTGGGGCGAACACTGAAGCTTTCTTT
clone size: few; V gene: TRBV28; D gene: TRBD1; J gene: TRBJ2-5; CDR3 protein: CASSFQGTGGPTQYF; CDR3 DNA: TGTGCCAGCAGTTTCCAGGGGACAGGGGGACCGACCCAGTACTTC
clone size: -; V gene: TRBV25-1; D gene: -; J gene: TRBJ1-4; CDR3 protein: CASSELWGDGNEKLFF; CDR3 DNA: TGTGCCAGCAGTGAATTGTGGGGGGACGGTAATGAAAAACTGTTTTTT
clone size: -; V gene: TRBV20-1; D gene: -; J gene: TRBJ2-3; CDR3 protein: CSAQPGFTQYF; CDR3 DNA: TGCAGTGCGCAGCCCGGGTTTACGCAGTATTTT
clone size: -; V gene: TRBV7-8; D gene: -; J gene: TRBJ2-5; CDR3 protein: CASSLEDTGRTQYF; CDR3 DNA: TGTGCCAGCAGCTTAGAAGATACGGGACGGACCCAGTACTTC
clone size: -; V gene: TRBV7-2; D gene: TRBD1; J gene: TRBJ2-7; CDR3 protein: CASSRQGVVRDEQYF; CDR3 DNA: TGTGCCAGCAGTCGACAGGGGGTTGTCAGGGACGAGCAGTACTTC
clone size: few; V gene: TRBV6-1; D gene: -; J gene: TRBJ2-3; CDR3 protein: CASSLTADVTDTQYF; CDR3 DNA: TGTGCCAGCAGTCTCACAGCGGACGTAACCGATACGCAGTATTTT
clone size: few; V gene: TRBV6-5; D gene: -; J gene: TRBJ2-1; CDR3 protein: CASSSSTNEQFF; CDR3 DNA: TGTGCCAGCAGTTCGAGTACGAATGAGCAGTTCTTC
clone size: few; V gene: TRBV4-3; D gene: -; J gene: TRBJ2-2; CDR3 protein: CASSQDQRVTGELFF; CDR3 DNA: TGCGCCAGCAGCCAAGATCAACGGGTCACCGGGGAGCTGTTTTTT
clone size: -; V gene: TRBV20-1; D gene: -; J gene: TRBJ2-3; CDR3 protein: CSATHVVSDTQYF; CDR3 DNA: TGCAGTGCCACCCACGTTGTGTCGGATACGCAGTATTTT
clone size: -; V gene: TRBV29-1; D gene: -; J gene: TRBJ2-5; CDR3 protein: CSVGPRGTQYF; CDR3 DNA: TGCAGCGTCGGACCGAGGGGGACCCAGTACTTC
clone size: many; V gene: TRBV20-1; D gene: -; J gene: TRBJ2-1; CDR3 protein: CSASPRAEQFF; CDR3 DNA: TGCAGTGCTAGTCCGCGGGCTGAGCAGTTCTTC
clone size: -; V gene: TRBV6-2/TRBV6-3; D gene: TRBD2; J gene: TRBJ2-5; CDR3 protein: CASSYSTSGRQETQYF; CDR3 DNA: TGTGCCAGCAGTTACTCGACTAGCGGGAGGCAAGAGACCCAGTACTTC
clone size: -; V gene: TRBV7-9; D gene: -; J gene: TRBJ2-5; CDR3 protein: CASSLLRGQETQYF; CDR3 DNA: TGTGCCAGCAGCTTACTAAGGGGACAAGAGACCCAGTACTTC
clone size: -; V gene: TRBV11-2; D gene: TRBD2; J gene: TRBJ2-7; CDR3 protein: CASSRQPGTTTYEQYF; CDR3 DNA: TGTGCCAGCAGCCGCCAACCCGGGACTACCACCTACGAGCAGTACTTC
clone size: -; V gene: TRBV18; D gene: -; J gene: TRBJ2-1; CDR3 protein: CASSLLRSGTAYNEQFF; CDR3 DNA: TGTGCCAGCTCACTCTTACGGTCCGGGACGGCTTACAATGAGCAGTTCTTC
clone size: many; V gene: TRBV7-3; D gene: -; J gene: TRBJ2-1; CDR3 protein: CASSLQDNEQFF; CDR3 DNA: TGTGCCAGCAGCTTACAGGACAATGAGCAGTTCTTC
clone size: -; V gene: TRBV12-3/TRBV12-4; D gene: TRBD2; J gene: TRBJ2-5; CDR3 protein: CASSHGTSGDQETQYF; CDR3 DNA: TGTGCCAGCAGTCACGGGACTAGCGGGGACCAAGAGACCCAGTACTTC
clone size: -; V gene: TRBV20-1; D gene: -; J gene: TRBJ2-3; CDR3 protein: CSARVEGSTDTQYF; CDR3 DNA: TGCAGTGCTAGAGTAGAGGGAAGCACAGATACGCAGTATTTT
clone size: few; V gene: TRBV20-1; D gene: -; J gene: TRBJ1-1; CDR3 protein: CSALGGTEAFF; CDR3 DNA: TGCAGTGCTCTAGGGGGCACTGAAGCTTTCTTT
clone size: -; V gene: TRBV20-1; D gene: TRBD1; J gene: TRBJ2-3; CDR3 protein: CSGWTGGVDTQYF; CDR3 DNA: TGCAGTGGTTGGACAGGGGGAGTGGATACGCAGTATTTT
clone size: -; V gene: TRBV20-1; D gene: -; J gene: TRBJ1-1; CDR3 protein: CSARDQFRGAFF; CDR3 DNA: TGCAGTGCTAGAGACCAGTTTAGGGGAGCTTTCTTT
clone size: few; V gene: TRBV29-1; D gene: TRBD1; J gene: TRBJ2-7; CDR3 protein: CSAAGTGSSYEQYF; CDR3 DNA: TGCAGCGCCGCAGGGACAGGGAGCTCCTACGAGCAGTACTTC
clone size: -; V gene: TRBV29-1; D gene: TRBD1; J gene: TRBJ2-7; CDR3 protein: CSVEVGDRSSYEQYF; CDR3 DNA: TGCAGCGTTGAAGTGGGGGACAGGAGCTCCTACGAGCAGTACTTC
clone size: few; V gene: TRBV20-1; D gene: TRBD1; J gene: TRBJ2-5; CDR3 protein: CSAIGTGSQETQYF; CDR3 DNA: TGCAGTGCTATCGGGACAGGGAGCCAAGAGACCCAGTACTTC
clone size: -; V gene: TRBV5-5; D gene: -; J gene: TRBJ2-5; CDR3 protein: CASSLAPDDKETQYF; CDR3 DNA: TGTGCCAGCAGCTTGGCCCCGGATGACAAGGAGACCCAGTACTTC
clone size: few; V gene: TRBV4-3; D gene: TRBD2; J gene: TRBJ2-1; CDR3 protein: CASSPQGGVGTSGFNEQFF; CDR3 DNA: TGCGCCAGCAGCCCTCAGGGGGGAGTGGGGACTAGCGGGTTCAATGAGCAGTTCTTC
clone size: few; V gene: TRBV7-8; D gene: -; J gene: TRBJ2-7; CDR3 protein: CASSLAQAGSSYEQYF; CDR3 DNA: TGTGCCAGCAGCTTAGCGCAAGCAGGGAGCTCCTACGAGCAGTACTTC
clone size: few; V gene: TRBV5-1; D gene: -; J gene: TRBJ2-7; CDR3 protein: CASSPSGRVHEQYF; CDR3 DNA: TGCGCCAGCAGCCCAAGCGGCAGGGTGCACGAGCAGTACTTC
clone size: -; V gene: TRBV12-3/TRBV12-4; D gene: -; J gene: TRBJ1-5; CDR3 protein: CASSFGLMSYQPQHF; CDR3 DNA: TGTGCCAGCAGTTTCGGCCTGATGAGCTATCAGCCCCAGCATTTT